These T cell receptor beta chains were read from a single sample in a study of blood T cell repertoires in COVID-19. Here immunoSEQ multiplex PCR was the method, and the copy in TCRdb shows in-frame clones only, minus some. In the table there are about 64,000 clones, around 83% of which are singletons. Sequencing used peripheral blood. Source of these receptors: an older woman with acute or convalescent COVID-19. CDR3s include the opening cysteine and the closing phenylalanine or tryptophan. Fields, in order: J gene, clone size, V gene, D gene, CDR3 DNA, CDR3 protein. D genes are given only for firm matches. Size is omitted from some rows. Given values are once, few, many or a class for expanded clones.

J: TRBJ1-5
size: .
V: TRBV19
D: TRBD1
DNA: TGTGCCAGTAGCCCGGACAGGGAAAGTCAGCCCCAGCATTTT
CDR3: CASSPDRESQPQHF

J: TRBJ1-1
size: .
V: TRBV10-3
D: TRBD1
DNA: TGTGCCATCAGTGAGGCAGGGGGCACTGAAGCTTTCTTT
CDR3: CAISEAGGTEAFF

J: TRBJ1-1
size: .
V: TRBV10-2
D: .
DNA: TGCGCCAGCAGCCAACAGGGGAACACTGAAGCTTTCTTT
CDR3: CASSQQGNTEAFF

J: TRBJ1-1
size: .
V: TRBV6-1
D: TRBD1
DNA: TGTGCCAGCAAAGATCCGGGGCAGGGGGACACTGAAGCTTTCTTT
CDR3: CASKDPGQGDTEAFF

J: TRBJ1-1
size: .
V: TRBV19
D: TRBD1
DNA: TGTGCCAGTAGTGTTTCCGGGACAGACACTGAAGCTTTCTTT
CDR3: CASSVSGTDTEAFF

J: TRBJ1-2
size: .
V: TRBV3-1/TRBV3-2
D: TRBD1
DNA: TGTGCCAGCAGCCAAGCCATGGGACAGGGGGTCGCCTTTACTAACTATGGCTACACCTTC
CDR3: CASSQAMGQGVAFTNYGYTF

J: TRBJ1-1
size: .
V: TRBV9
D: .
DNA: TGTGCCAGCAGCGTCTCTCTAGCGGGGGCTGGGGGGAACACTGAAGCTTTCTTT
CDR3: CASSVSLAGAGGNTEAFF

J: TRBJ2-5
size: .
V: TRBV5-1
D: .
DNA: TGCGCCAGCAGCGACACAGGGGGGGTCCAAGAGACCCAGTACTTC
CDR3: CASSDTGGVQETQYF

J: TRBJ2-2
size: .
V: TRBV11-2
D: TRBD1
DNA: TGTGCCAGCAGCCTACAGGGGGCTAGCACCGGGGAGCTGTTTTTT
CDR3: CASSLQGASTGELFF

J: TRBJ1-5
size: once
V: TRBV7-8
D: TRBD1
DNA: TGTGCCAGCAGCTTAGCGACAGGGGGCGAAGGGCCCCAGCATTTT
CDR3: CASSLATGGEGPQHF

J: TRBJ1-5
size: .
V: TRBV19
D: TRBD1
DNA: TGTGCCAGTAGTCCCGGGACAGGGAATAGCAATCAGCCCCAGCATTTT
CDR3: CASSPGTGNSNQPQHF

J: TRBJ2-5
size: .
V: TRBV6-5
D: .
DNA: TGTGCCAGCAGTTACTTCGCCAGGGTGAGGGAGACCCAGTACTTC
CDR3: CASSYFARVRETQYF

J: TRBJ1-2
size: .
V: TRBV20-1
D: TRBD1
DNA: TGCAGTGCTAGTCTGCTCCGGGACAGGGAAAGCTACACCTTC
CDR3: CSASLLRDRESYTF

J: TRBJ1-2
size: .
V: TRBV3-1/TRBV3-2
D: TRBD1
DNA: TGTGCCAGCAGTGCCACAGGGGACTATGGCTACACCTTC
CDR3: CASSATGDYGYTF

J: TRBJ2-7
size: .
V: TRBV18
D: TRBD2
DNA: TGTGCCAGCTCACCACCGGTAGGACTAGCGGGGGCTTCCTACGAGCAGTACTTC
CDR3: CASSPPVGLAGASYEQYF

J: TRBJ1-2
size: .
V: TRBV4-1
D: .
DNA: TGCGCCAGCAGCATACGGACCGGGACTCAAGGCTACACCTTC
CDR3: CASSIRTGTQGYTF

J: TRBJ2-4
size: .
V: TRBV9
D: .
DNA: TGTGCCAGCAGCGTAAGAGGGGGGGGCATTCAGTACTTC
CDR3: CASSVRGGGIQYF

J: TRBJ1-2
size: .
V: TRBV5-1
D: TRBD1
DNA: TGCGCCAGCAGCCCTCCGACAGGGTTACGCTACACCTTC
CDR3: CASSPPTGLRYTF

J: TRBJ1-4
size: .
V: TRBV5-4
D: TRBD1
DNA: TGTGCCAGCAGCCCAGGGGGCACTAATGAAAAACTGTTTTTT
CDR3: CASSPGGTNEKLFF

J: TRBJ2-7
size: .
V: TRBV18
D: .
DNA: TGTGCCAGCTCACCTGCTTTTAGGAGGGGATTCTACGAGCAGTACTTC
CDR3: CASSPAFRRGFYEQYF

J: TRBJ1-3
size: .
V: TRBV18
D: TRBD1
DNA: TGTGCCAGCTCACCTATACAGGGGATATCCGGAAACACCATATATTTT
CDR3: CASSPIQGISGNTIYF

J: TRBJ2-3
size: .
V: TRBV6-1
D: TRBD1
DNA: TGTGCCAGCAGTGAAGTCACAGGGGCGCAGGTAGAACGCACAGATACGCAGTATTTT
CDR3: CASSEVTGAQVERTDTQYF

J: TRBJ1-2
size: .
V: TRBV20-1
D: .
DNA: TGCAGTGCCAGTAGGGGCCAGAACTATGGCTACACCTTC
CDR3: CSASRGQNYGYTF

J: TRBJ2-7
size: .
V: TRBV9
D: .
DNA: TGTGCCAGCAGCCCCCGGGTGTCCTACGAGCAGTACTTC
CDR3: CASSPRVSYEQYF

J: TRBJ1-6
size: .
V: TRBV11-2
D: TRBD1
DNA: TGTGCCAGCAGCTGGTCGGGACAGGGTAAATCACCCCTCCACTTT
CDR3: CASSWSGQGKSPLHF

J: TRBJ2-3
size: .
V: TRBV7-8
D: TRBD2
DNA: TGTGCCAGCAGCTTAAATAACCAGCGGGGGTCCGTTACAGATACGCAGTATTTT
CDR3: CASSLNNQRGSVTDTQYF

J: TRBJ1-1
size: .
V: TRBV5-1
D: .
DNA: TGCGCCAGCAGCTTAGGAGAACACACTGAAGCTTTCTTT
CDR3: CASSLGEHTEAFF

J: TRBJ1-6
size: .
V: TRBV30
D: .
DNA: TGTGCCTGGAGCTTCAAAACAGGGATGGGGAATTCACCCCTCCACTTT
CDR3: CAWSFKTGMGNSPLHF

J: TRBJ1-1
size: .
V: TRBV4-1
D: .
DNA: TGCGCCAGCAGCCACAAGGGGCGTGGGACTGAAGCTTTCTTT
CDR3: CASSHKGRGTEAFF

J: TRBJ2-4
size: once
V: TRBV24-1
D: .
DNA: TGTGCCACCAGTGGCGGACGGGGCATTCAGTACTTC
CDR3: CATSGGRGIQYF

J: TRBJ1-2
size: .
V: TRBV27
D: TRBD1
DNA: TGTGCCAGCAGTTTATCCCCATCCCCCCGGACAGGGGGAACTGACGGCTACACCTTC
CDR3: CASSLSPSPRTGGTDGYTF

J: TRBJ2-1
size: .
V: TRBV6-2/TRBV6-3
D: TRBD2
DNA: TGTGCCAGCAGTTACGGCGGCGGGGGGCGAGGTTACAATGAGCAGTTCTTC
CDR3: CASSYGGGGRGYNEQFF

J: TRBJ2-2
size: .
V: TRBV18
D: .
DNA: TGTGCCAGCTCCGTGACGGGGGCGAACACCGGGGAGCTGTTTTTT
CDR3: CASSVTGANTGELFF

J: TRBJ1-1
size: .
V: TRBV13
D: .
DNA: TGTGCCAGCAGCCTTACAGGGGAAGCTTTCTTT
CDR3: CASSLTGEAFF

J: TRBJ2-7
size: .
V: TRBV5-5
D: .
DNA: TGTGCCAGCAGCTTCGCCGCGGGCGATACCTACGAGCAGTACTTC
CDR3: CASSFAAGDTYEQYF

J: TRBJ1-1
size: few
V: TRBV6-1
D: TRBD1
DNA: TGTGCCAGCAGTGAAACCCCGGACAGGGTCACTGAAGCTTTCTTT
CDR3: CASSETPDRVTEAFF

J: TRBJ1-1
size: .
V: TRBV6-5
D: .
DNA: TGTGCCAGCAGCACAGGGATTGAAGCTTTCTTT
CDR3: CASSTGIEAFF

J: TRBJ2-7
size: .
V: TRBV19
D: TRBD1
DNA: TGTGCCAGTAGTCCCGGGACAGGGCAGTACGAGCAGTACTTC
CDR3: CASSPGTGQYEQYF

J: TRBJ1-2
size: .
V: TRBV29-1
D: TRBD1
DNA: TGCAGCGTTGGTGCTGGGACAGCTATCAACTATGGCTACACCTTC
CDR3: CSVGAGTAINYGYTF

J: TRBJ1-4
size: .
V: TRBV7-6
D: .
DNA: TGTGCCAGCGAGGCAAGGGAGGGTGAAAAACTGTTTTTT
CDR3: CASEAREGEKLFF

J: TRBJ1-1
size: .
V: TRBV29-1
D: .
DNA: TGCAGCGTTGCCATGGGCAGGTCAAATGAAGCTTTCTTT
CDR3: CSVAMGRSNEAFF

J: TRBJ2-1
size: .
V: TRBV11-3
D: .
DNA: TGTGCCAGCAGCACTCTAGGAGAAGAGCAGTTCTTC
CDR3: CASSTLGEEQFF